Below, 2 T cell receptor beta chains from the same sample are listed, as sequenced in a study of circulating CD8 cells and anti-PD-1 response in melanoma. TCR libraries were prepared from approximately 15 ng of total RNA with the QIAseq Immune Repertoire TCR panel. TCRdb reprocessed the reads with MiXCR, giving one entry per CDR3 protein. The sample records over a thousand distinct CDR3 sequences, 6% being singletons. From live CD3+CD8+TCRalphabeta+ cells, four PD-1 and/or TIGIT subsets were sorted. The material was CD8+ T cells from PBMCs, obtained at baseline or after one month of anti-PD-1 therapy (not recorded which). The receptors originated from a human donor with melanoma.

By frequency in the sample, this clonotype is large (0.1 to 1%). CDR3 bases: TGTCCGGAGCAAGAGACCCAGTACTTC. Its translation: CPEQETQYF. The chain uses TRBV7-2 and TRBJ2-5; D is undetermined. From germline, CDR1 is SGHTA and CDR2 FQGNSA. This CDR3 has 9 residues. The full variable domain, completed using reference TRBV7-2 and TRBJ2-5, is GAGVSQSPSNKVTEKGKDVELRCDPISGHTALYWYRQSLGQGLEFLIYFQGNSAPDKSGLPSDRFSAERTGGSVSTLTIQRTQQEDSAVYLCPEQETQYFGPGTRLLVL.

This clonotype was seen just once. This sequence may be a read error, since a much larger clone differs from it by one base. V usage is TRBV20-1 and J usage is TRBJ2-5, with D possibly being TRBD1 or TRBD2 (5 bases each). Between the trimmed V and J ends, which lost 5 bases and 6 bases, there was a span of 13 bases. Germline V gives CDR1 DFQATT, CDR2 SNEGSKA (reference sequence). The CDR3 contains 12 residues. The CDR3: CSAGKGTQTQYF. CDR3 DNA: TGCAGTGCTGGAAAGGGGACGCAGACCCAGTACTTC.